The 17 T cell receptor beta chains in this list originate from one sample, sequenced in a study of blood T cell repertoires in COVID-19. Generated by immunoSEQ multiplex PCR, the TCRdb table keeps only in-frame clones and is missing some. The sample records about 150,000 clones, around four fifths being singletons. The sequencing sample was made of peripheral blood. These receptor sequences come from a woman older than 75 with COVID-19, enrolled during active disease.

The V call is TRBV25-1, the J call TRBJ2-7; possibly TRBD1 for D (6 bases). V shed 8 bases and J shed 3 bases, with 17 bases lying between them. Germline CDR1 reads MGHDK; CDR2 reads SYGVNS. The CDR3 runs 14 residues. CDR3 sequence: CASGRQGWFYEQYF. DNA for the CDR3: TGTGCCAGCGGCCGCCAGGGGTGGTTCTACGAGCAGTACTTC.

The CDR3 loop reads CASTRHGIYNEQFF. Written as DNA, the CDR3 is TGTGCCAGCACCAGGCACGGGATCTACAATGAGCAGTTCTTC. V and J are TRBV27 and TRBJ2-1, with D possibly TRBD2 on 5 matching bases. Trimming removed 7 bases at V and 3 bases at J, with 13 bases between. The CDR3 runs 14 residues. CDR1 and CDR2 (germline): MNHEY, SMNVEV (reference sequence).

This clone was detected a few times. This chain's CDR3 is CASSFQGGTRYF. In nucleotides, the CDR3 is TGTGCCAGCAGTTTTCAGGGAGGGACAAGGTACTTC. The rearrangement uses TRBV28 and TRBJ2-7; weak D call: TRBD2 (7 bases). The CDR3 totals 12 residues. V lost 3 bases, J lost 12 bases, and 15 bases lay in between. The germline V gene encodes CDR1 MDHEN and CDR2 SYDVKM.

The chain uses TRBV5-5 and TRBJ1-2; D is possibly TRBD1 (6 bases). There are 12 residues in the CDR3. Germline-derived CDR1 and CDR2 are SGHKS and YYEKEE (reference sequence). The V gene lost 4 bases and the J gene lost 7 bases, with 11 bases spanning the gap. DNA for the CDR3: TGTGCCAGCAGCACTGCCAGGGGTGGCTACACCTTC. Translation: CASSTARGGYTF.

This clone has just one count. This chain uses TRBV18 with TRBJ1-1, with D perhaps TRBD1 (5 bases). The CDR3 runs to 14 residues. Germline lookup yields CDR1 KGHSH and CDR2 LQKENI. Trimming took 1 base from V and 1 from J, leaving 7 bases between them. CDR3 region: CASSPRGGNTEAFF. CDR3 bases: TGTGCCAGCTCACCACGGGGGGGGAACACTGAAGCTTTCTTT.

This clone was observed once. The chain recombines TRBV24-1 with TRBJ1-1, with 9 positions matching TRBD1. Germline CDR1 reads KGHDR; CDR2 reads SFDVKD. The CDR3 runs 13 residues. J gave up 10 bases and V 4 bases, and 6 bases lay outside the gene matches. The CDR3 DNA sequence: TGTGCCACCAGTGACCCGACAGGGGGAAGAGCTTTCTTT. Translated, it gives CATSDPTGGRAFF.

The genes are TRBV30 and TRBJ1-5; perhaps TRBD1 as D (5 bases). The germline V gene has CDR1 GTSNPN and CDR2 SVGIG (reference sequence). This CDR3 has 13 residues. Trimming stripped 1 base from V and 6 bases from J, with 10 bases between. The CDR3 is CAWSGEGVQPQHF. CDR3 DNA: TGTGCCTGGAGTGGAGAAGGGGTTCAGCCCCAGCATTTT. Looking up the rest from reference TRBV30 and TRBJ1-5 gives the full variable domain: SQTIHQWPATLVQPVGSPLSLECTVEGTSNPNLYWYRQAAGRGLQLLFYSVGIGQISSEVPQNLSASRPQDRQFILSSKKLLLSDSGFYLCAWSGEGVQPQHFGDGTRLSIL.

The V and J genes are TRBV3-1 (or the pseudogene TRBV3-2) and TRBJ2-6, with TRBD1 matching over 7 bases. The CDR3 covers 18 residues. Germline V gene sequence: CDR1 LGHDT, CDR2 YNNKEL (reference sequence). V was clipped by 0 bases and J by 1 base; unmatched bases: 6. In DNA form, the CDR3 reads TGTGCCAGCAGCCAAGAGGGCAGGGGGTTGTCTGGGGCCAACGTCCTGACTTTC. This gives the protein CASSQEGRGLSGANVLTF.

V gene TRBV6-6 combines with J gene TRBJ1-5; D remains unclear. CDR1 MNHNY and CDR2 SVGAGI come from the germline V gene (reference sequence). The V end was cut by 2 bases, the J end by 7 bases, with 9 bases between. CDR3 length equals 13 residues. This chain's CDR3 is CASSYDIIQPQHF. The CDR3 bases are TGTGCCAGCAGTTACGACATAATCCAGCCCCAGCATTTT.

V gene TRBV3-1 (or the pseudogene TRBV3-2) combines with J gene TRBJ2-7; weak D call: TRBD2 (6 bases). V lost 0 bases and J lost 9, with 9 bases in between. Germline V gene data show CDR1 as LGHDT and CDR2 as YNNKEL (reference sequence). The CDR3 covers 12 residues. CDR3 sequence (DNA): TGTGCCAGCAGCCAAGATCGGGGACTGCAGTACTTC. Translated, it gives CASSQDRGLQYF.

CDR3 protein: CASSLVTGGQPFF. CDR3 DNA sequence: TGTGCCAGCAGCTTAGTGACAGGGGGCCAACCTTTCTTT. This sequence joins TRBV5-5 and TRBJ1-1, with 10 bases that match TRBD1. The J segment lost 12 bases and the V segment lost 2 bases, leaving 7 bases of the junction unmatched. The germline gives CDR1 SGHKS, CDR2 YYEKEE (reference sequence). This CDR3 has 13 amino acids.

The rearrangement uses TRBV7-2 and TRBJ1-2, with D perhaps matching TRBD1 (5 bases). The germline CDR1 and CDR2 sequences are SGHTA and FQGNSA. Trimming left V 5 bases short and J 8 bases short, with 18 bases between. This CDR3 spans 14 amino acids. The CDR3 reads CASSRGDTGYGYTF. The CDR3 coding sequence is TGTGCCAGCAGCCGCGGAGACACAGGTTACGGCTACACCTTC.

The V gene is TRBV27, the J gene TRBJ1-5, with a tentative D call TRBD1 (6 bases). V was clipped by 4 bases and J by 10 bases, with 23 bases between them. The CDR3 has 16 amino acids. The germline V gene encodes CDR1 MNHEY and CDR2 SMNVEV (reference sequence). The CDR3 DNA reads TGTGCCAGCAGTTCCAACCCGGACAGTTTAAGGAGTCCCCAGCATTTT. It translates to CASSSNPDSLRSPQHF.

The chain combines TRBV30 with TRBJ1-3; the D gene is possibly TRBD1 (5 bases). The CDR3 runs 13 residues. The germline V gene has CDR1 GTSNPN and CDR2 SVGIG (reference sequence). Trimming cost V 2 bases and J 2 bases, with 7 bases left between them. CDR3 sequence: CAWSRGTGNTIYF. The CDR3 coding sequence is TGTGCCTGGAGTCGGGGGACTGGAAACACCATATATTTT.

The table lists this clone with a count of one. CDR3 in amino acids: CASTGTLGYEQFF. The CDR3 nucleotides are TGTGCCAGCACTGGGACTCTAGGGTATGAGCAGTTCTTC. V and J are TRBV28 and TRBJ2-1; D perhaps matches TRBD2 (6 bases). Germline CDR1 and CDR2: MDHEN and SYDVKM. CDR3 length: 13 amino acids. V gave up 7 bases and J gave up 8 bases, with 15 bases separating them.

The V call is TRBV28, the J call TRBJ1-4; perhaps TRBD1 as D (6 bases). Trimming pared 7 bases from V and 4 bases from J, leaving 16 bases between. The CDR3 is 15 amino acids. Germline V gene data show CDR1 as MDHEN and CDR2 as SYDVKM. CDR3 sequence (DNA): TGTGCCAGCACCCTTCAGGGGCTGGGTAATGAAAAACTGTTTTTT. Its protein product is CASTLQGLGNEKLFF.

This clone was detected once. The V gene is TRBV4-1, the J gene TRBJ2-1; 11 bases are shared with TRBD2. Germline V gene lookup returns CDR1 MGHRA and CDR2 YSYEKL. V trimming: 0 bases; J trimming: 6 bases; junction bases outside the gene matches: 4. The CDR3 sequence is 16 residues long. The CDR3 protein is CASSQDTTSGSNEQFF. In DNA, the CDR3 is TGCGCCAGCAGCCAAGATACCACTAGCGGGAGCAATGAGCAGTTCTTC.